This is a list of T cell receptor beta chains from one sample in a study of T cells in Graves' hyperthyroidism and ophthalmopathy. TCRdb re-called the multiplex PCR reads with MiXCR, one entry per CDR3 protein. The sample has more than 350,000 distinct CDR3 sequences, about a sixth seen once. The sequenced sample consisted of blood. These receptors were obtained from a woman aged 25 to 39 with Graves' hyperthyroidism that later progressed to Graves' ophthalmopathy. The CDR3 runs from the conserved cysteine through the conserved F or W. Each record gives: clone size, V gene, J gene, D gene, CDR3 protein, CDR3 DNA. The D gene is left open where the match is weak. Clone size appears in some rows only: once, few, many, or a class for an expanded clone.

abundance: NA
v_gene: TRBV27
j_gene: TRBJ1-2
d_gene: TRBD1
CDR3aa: CASITDRRFYGYTF
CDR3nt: TGTGCCAGCATCACGGACAGGAGGTTCTATGGCTACACCTTC

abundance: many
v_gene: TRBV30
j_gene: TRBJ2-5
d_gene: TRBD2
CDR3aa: CAWSYASGGRETQYF
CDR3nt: TGTGCCTGGAGTTACGCTAGCGGGGGGCGAGAGACCCAGTACTTC

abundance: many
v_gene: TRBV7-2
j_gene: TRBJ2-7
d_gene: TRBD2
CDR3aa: CASSTRLAGRYEQYF
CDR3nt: TGTGCCAGCAGCACGCGACTAGCGGGACGGTACGAGCAGTACTTC

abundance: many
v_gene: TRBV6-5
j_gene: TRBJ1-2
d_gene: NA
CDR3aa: CASSYSPVNYGYTF
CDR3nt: TGTGCCAGCAGTTACTCTCCAGTTAACTATGGCTACACCTTC

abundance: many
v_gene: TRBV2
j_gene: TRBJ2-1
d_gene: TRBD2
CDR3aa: CASSLLGLAANNEQFF
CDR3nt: TGTGCCAGCAGTCTTCTAGGACTAGCGGCGAACAATGAGCAGTTCTTC

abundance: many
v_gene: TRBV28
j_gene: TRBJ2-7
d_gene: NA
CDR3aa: CASRPRGPYEQYF
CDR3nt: TGTGCCAGCCGACCCAGGGGCCCCTACGAGCAGTACTTC

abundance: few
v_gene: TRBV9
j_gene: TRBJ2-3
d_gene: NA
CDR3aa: CASSSGVGTGTDTQYF
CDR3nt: TGTGCCAGCAGCTCAGGGGTCGGGACGGGCACAGATACGCAGTATTTT

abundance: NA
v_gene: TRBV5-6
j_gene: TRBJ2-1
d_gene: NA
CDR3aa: CASSPRGTNGLDNEQFF
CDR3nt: TGTGCCAGCAGCCCACGAGGGACAAACGGACTCGACAATGAGCAGTTCTTC

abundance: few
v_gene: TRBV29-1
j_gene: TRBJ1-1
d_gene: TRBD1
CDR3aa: CSGQGTGQGYTEAFF
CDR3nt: TGCAGCGGACAGGGGACTGGGCAGGGTTACACTGAAGCTTTCTTT

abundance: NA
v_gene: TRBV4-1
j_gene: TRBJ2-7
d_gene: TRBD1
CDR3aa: CASSQDGGTGGFYEQYF
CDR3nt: TGCGCCAGCAGCCAAGACGGCGGGACAGGGGGCTTCTACGAGCAGTACTTC

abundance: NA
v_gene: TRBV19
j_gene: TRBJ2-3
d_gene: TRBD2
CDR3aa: CASSWVAGWADTQYF
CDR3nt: TGTGCCAGTAGTTGGGTAGCGGGATGGGCAGATACGCAGTATTTT

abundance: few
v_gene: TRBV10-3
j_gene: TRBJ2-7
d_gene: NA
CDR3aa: CAISGDRTYEQYF
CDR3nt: TGTGCCATCAGTGGGGACCGTACCTACGAGCAGTACTTC

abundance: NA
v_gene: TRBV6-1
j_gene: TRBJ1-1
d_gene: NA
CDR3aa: CASSPQTGLNIEAFF
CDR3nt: TGTGCCAGCAGTCCGCAGACAGGCTTGAACATTGAAGCTTTCTTT

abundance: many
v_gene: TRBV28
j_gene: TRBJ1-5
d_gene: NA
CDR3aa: CASAPGAVSNQPQHF
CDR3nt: TGTGCCAGCGCACCCGGCGCAGTGAGCAATCAGCCCCAGCATTTT

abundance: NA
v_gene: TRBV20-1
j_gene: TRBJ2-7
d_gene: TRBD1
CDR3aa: CSARQGSDEQYF
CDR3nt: TGCAGTGCCAGACAGGGATCGGACGAGCAGTACTTC

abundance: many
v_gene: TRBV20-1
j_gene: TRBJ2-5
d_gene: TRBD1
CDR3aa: CSARAGTGRETQYF
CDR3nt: TGCAGTGCTAGAGCCGGGACAGGGAGGGAGACCCAGTACTTC

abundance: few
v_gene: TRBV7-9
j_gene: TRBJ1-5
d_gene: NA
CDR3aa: CASSLGQTNSNQPQHF
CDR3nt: TGTGCCAGCAGCTTAGGACAGACGAATAGCAATCAGCCCCAGCATTTT

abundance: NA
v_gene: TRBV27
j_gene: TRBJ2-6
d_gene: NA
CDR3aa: CASSSLGGANVLTF
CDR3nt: TGTGCCAGCAGTTCGTTAGGTGGGGCCAACGTCCTGACTTTC

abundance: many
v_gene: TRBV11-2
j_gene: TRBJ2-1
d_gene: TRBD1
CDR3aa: CASRWPGQGTGEQFF
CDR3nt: TGTGCCAGCAGGTGGCCGGGACAGGGTACGGGTGAGCAGTTCTTC

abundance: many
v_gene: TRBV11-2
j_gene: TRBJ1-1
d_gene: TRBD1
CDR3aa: CASSRDRVGTFF
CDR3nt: TGTGCCAGCAGCCGGGACAGGGTAGGAACTTTCTTT

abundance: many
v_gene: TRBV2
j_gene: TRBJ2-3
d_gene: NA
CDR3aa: CASSEVGTDTQYF
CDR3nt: TGTGCCAGCAGTGAAGTTGGTACAGATACGCAGTATTTT

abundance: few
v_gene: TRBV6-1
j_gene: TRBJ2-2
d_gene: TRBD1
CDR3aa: CASSQGQGETTGELFF
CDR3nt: TGTGCCAGCAGCCAGGGACAGGGAGAAACAACCGGGGAGCTGTTTTTT

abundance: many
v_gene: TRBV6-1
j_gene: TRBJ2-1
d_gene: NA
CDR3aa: CASSDQHGGKQFF
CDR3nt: TGTGCCAGCAGTGACCAACACGGCGGAAAGCAGTTCTTC

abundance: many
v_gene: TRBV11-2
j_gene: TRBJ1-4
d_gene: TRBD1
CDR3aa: CASRPVRGLDEKLFF
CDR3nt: TGTGCCAGCAGACCAGTCAGGGGGCTCGATGAAAAACTGTTTTTT

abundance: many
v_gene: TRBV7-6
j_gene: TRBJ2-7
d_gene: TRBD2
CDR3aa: CASSLGTSGISYEQYF
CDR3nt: TGTGCCAGCAGCTTAGGTACTAGCGGGATCTCCTACGAGCAGTACTTC

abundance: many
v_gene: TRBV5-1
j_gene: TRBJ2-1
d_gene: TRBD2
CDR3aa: CASSWTSGSRYNEQFF
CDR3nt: TGCGCCAGCAGCTGGACTAGCGGGAGTCGCTACAATGAGCAGTTCTTC

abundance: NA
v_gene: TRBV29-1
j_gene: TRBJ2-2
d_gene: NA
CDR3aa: CSVGDSGGAGELFF
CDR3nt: TGCAGCGTTGGGGACTCGGGGGGCGCCGGGGAGCTGTTTTTT

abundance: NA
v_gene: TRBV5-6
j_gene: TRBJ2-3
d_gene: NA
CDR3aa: CASSLFPGETQYF
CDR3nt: TGTGCCAGCAGCCTCTTTCCTGGTGAGACGCAGTATTTT

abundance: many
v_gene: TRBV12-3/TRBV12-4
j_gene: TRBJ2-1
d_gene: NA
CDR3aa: CASSLGGGGDEQFF
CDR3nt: TGTGCCAGCAGTTTGGGGGGAGGAGGTGATGAGCAGTTCTTC

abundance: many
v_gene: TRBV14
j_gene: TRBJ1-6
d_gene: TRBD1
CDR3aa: CASSHGTGGISPLHF
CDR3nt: TGTGCCAGCAGCCACGGGACAGGAGGAATTTCACCCCTCCACTTT

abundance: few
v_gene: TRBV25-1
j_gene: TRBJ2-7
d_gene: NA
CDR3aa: CASSEFGQGDYEQYF
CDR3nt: TGTGCCAGCAGTGAATTTGGTCAGGGCGACTACGAGCAGTACTTC

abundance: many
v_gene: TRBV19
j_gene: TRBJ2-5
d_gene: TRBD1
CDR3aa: CASSASQGGETQYF
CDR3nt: TGTGCCAGTAGTGCGTCACAGGGGGGAGAGACCCAGTACTTC

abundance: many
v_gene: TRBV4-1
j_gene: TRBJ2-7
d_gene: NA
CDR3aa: CASSQRGEQYF
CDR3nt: TGCGCCAGCAGCCAAAGAGGCGAGCAGTACTTC

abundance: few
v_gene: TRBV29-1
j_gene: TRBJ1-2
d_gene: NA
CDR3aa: CSGDVGAYGYGCTF
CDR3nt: NA

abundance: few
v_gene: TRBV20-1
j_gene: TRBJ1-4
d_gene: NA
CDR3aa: CSAWDRGGEKLFF
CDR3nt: TGCAGTGCTTGGGACCGGGGAGGCGAAAAACTGTTTTTT

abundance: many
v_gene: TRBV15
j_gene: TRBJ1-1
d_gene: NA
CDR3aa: CATSRETGTIWNTEAFF
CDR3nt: TGTGCCACCAGCAGAGAGACCGGGACAATCTGGAACACTGAAGCTTTCTTT

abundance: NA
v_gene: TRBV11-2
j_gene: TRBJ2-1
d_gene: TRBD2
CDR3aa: CASSFGDSGGWQFF
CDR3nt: TGTGCCAGCAGCTTTGGCGATAGCGGGGGATGGCAGTTCTTC

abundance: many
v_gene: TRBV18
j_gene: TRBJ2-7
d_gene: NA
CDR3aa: CASSPEGGTGREQYF
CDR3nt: TGTGCCAGCTCACCGGAGGGGGGGACGGGCCGCGAGCAGTACTTC

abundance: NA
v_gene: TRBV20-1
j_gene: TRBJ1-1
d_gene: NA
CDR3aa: CSARDNARMNTEAFF
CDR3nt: TGCAGTGCTAGAGATAACGCAAGGATGAACACTGAAGCTTTCTTT

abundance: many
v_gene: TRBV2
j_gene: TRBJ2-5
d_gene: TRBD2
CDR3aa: CASRREGQETQYF
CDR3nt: TGTGCCAGCAGACGGGAGGGCCAAGAGACCCAGTACTTC

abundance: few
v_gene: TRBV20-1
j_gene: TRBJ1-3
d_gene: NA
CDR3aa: CSVGAGDTIYF
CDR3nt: TGCAGTGTGGGGGCAGGGGACACCATATATTTT

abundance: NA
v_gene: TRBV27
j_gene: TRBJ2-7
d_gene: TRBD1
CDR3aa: CASRGTGTYEQYF
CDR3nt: TGTGCCAGCAGGGGGACAGGAACCTACGAGCAGTACTTC

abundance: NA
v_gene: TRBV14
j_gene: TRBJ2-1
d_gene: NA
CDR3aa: CASSPRKLGQTYNEQFF
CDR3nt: TGTGCCAGCAGCCCTCGCAAACTAGGACAAACCTACAATGAGCAGTTCTTC

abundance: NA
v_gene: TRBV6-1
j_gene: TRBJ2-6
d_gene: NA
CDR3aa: CASKGRQGRSGANVLTF
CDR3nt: TGTGCCAGCAAAGGGCGGCAGGGCCGCTCTGGGGCCAACGTCCTGACTTTC

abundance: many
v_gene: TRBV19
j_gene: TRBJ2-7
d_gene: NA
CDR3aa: CASSPGTSTYEQYF
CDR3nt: TGTGCCAGTAGCCCCGGGACAAGCACCTACGAGCAGTACTTC

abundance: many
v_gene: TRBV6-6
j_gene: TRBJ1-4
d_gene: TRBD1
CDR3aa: CASSYYLTGGMEKLFF
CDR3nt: TGTGCCAGCAGTTACTACTTGACAGGGGGCATGGAAAAACTGTTTTTT

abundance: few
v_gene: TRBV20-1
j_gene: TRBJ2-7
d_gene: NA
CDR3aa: CSASGVYEQYF
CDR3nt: TGCAGTGCTAGTGGGGTTTACGAGCAGTACTTC

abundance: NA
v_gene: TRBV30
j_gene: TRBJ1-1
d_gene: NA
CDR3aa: CARQTDMNTEAFF
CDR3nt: TGTGCCAGACAAACGGATATGAACACTGAAGCTTTCTTT

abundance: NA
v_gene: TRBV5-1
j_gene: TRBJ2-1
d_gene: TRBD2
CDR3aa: CASSLIAGANRIQRFF
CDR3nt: TGCGCCAGCAGCTTGATCGCGGGAGCCAATAGAATTCAGCGGTTCTTC

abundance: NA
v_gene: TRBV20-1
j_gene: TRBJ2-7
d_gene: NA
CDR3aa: CSATQGGVPYEQYF
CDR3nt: TGCAGTGCTACCCAGGGGGGAGTTCCCTACGAGCAGTACTTC

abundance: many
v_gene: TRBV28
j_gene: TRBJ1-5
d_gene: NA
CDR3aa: CASRTTQGRGNQPQHF
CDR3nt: TGTGCCAGCAGGACTACCCAGGGGAGAGGCAATCAGCCCCAGCATTTT

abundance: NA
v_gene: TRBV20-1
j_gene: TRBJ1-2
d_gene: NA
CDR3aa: CSASPGTDTNGYTF
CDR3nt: TGCAGTGCTAGTCCCGGGACGGATACGAATGGCTACACCTTC

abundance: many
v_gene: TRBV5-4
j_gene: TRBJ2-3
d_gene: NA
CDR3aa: CASGTPTDTQYF
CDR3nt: TGTGCCAGCGGGACTCCTACAGATACGCAGTATTTT

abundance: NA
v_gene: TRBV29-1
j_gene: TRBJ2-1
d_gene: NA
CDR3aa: CSAGTRSNYNEQFF
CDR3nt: TGCAGCGCGGGGACGCGCTCCAACTACAATGAGCAGTTCTTC

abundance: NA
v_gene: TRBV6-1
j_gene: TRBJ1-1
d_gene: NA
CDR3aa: CARTPGLSAFF
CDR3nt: TGTGCCAGGACGCCTGGGCTTTCAGCTTTCTTT

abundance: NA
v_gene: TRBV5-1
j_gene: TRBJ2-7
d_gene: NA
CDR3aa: CASSPPGAGSAPYEQYF
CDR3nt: TGCGCCAGCAGCCCACCCGGGGCGGGATCGGCGCCCTACGAGCAGTACTTC

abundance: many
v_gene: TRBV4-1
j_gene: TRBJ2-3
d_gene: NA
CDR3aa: CASSQGLKGPSTDTQYF
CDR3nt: TGCGCCAGCAGCCAAGGTCTAAAGGGTCCTTCCACAGATACGCAGTATTTT